This T cell receptor (beta chain) was profiled in a study of cytomegalovirus exposure and HLA in healthy donors. Study-level findings and limits: Reportedly, TCR beta sequences accurately predicted HLA-A and HLA-B alleles in most subjects. In a later analysis, an Asian-associated ancestry cluster reportedly showed fewer N-insertions than the 666-donor mean.

As regards this clone: Its target is not known.

In germline, CDR1 is SEHNR, CDR2 FQNEAQ (reference sequence). This CDR3 contains 15 residues. The V gene end was trimmed by 5 bases and the J gene end by 8 bases; junction bases not matched to a gene: 8. The PCR ran on 60 Vbeta and 13 Jbeta primers. Under the authors' procedure: There were about 88 million unique TCR beta chains by a later count, and around 10 million of them were shared. Clones were read by immunoSEQ multiplex PCR, and TCRdb kept only the in-frame ones, dropping some. D and trimming come from the DNA, and the V and J calls and clone size come from that table. Its listing shows about 43,000 clones.

Sequenced input: PBMCs. The sequence derives from a young woman in good health and CMV-seronegative. The V call is TRBV7-9, the J call TRBJ2-1; 11 bases fit TRBD2. The CDR3: CASSLTSGRGYEQFF. The CDR3 region has the DNA TGTGCCAGCAGCCTAACTAGCGGGAGAGGGTATGAGCAGTTCTTC.